The 20 T cell receptor beta chains below were found in one sample sequenced in a study of blood T cell repertoires in COVID-19. Clones were sequenced by immunoSEQ multiplex PCR, and TCRdb holds only the in-frame ones, with some missing. The data contain fewer than 300,000 clones, more than 65% of them singletons. Sequencing was carried out using peripheral blood. These receptors came from a person aged 65 to 85 with COVID-19, enrolled during active disease.

CDR3 sequence reads: CASSKGQTYEQYF. DNA for the CDR3: TGTGCCAGCAGCAAGGGACAGACTTACGAGCAGTACTTC. This chain connects TRBV7-8 to TRBJ2-7, with 7 positions matching TRBD1. Germline V gene sequence: CDR1 SGHVS, CDR2 FQNEAQ. The junction had 5 bases not matched to a gene; V was cut back by 5 bases and J by 4 bases. This CDR3 is 13 amino acids long.

The chain links TRBV10-3 to TRBJ2-2; TRBD1 agrees at 11 bases. J lost 7 bases, V lost 3 bases, and 7 bases had no gene match. CDR1 is ENHRY, CDR2 SYGVKD, per germline. The CDR3 has 16 residues. The CDR3 nucleotides read TGTGCCATCAGTGAAGGACAGGGGGCGTTTGGCGGGGAGCTGTTTTTT. This gives the protein CAISEGQGAFGGELFF.

This chain connects TRBV5-4 to TRBJ2-5; no clear D. Germline CDR1 SGHNT, CDR2 YYREEE (reference sequence). This CDR3 is 13 amino acids long. V was cut by 5 bases and J by 0 bases, with 8 bases left in between. CDR3 protein: CASRPADQETQYF. CDR3 sequence (DNA): TGTGCCAGCAGGCCGGCGGACCAAGAGACCCAGTACTTC.

The chain uses TRBV3-1 (or the pseudogene TRBV3-2) and TRBJ2-3, with 7 bases fitting TRBD2. J gave up 7 bases and V 4 bases, and 8 bases lay outside the gene matches. Germline V lookup: CDR1 LGHDT, CDR2 YNNKEL (reference sequence). The length of the CDR3 is 14 residues. In DNA, the CDR3 is TGTGCCAGCAGCCCAACCAAGACTAGCAATACGCAGTATTTT. This translates into CASSPTKTSNTQYF.

The V gene is TRBV6-5, the J gene TRBJ2-7, with TRBD2 matching over 11 bases. CDR3 length: 13 amino acids. The ends lost 6 bases at V and 6 bases at J; junction bases unmatched: 4. From germline, CDR1 is MNHEY and CDR2 SVGAGI. CDR3 loop: CASRGLAGGEQYF. The CDR3 DNA is TGTGCCAGCAGGGGGCTAGCGGGAGGCGAGCAGTACTTC.

Here the CDR3 DNA reads TGTGCCAGTAGTATAGGGCCAGCGGGGGACTACAATGAGCAGTTCTTC. This encodes CASSIGPAGDYNEQFF. V gene TRBV19 combines with J gene TRBJ2-1; 8 bases agree with TRBD2. The V segment lost 1 base and the J segment 3 bases; nucleotides outside the gene matches: 5. The CDR3 has 16 residues. The germline gives CDR1 LNHDA, CDR2 SQIVND (reference sequence).

The chain joins TRBV9 to TRBJ1-2, with 8 bases identical to TRBD1. This CDR3 region has 11 residues. Germline V gene lookup returns CDR1 SGDLS and CDR2 YYNGEE. The ends lost 3 bases at V and 14 bases at J; junction bases unmatched: 6. CDR3: CASSGTGPVTF. For the CDR3, the DNA is TGTGCCAGCAGCGGGACAGGGCCGGTGACCTTC. Full variable domain (outside the CDR3, taken from reference TRBV9 and TRBJ1-2): DSGVTQTPKHLITATGQRVTLRCSPRSGDLSVYWYQQSLDQGLQFLIQYYNGEERAKGNILERFSAQQFPDLHSELNLSSLELGDSALYFCASSGTGPVTFGSGTRLTVV.

For this clone: The same CDR3 also results from other DNA sequences found in this sample. V usage is TRBV20-1 and J usage is TRBJ2-7; perhaps TRBD2 as D (6 bases). Germline CDR1 DFQATT, CDR2 SNEGSKA (reference sequence). V lost 6 bases and J 6 bases, leaving 9 bases between the germline ends. The CDR3 has 10 amino acids. The CDR3 DNA follows: TGCAGTGCGGGGGGTGCCGAGCAGTACTTC. Translated, it gives CSAGGAEQYF.

This chain uses TRBV6-2 or TRBV6-3 with TRBJ1-6; 7 bases fit TRBD1. Germline lookup yields CDR1 MNHEY and CDR2 SVGEGT. J lost 8 bases, V lost 6 bases, and 16 bases had no gene match. The CDR3 totals 17 residues. The CDR3 DNA sequence: TGTGCCAGCAGCCCAACAAATCCTCGTGGACAGGATTCACCCCTCCACTTT. As protein: CASSPTNPRGQDSPLHF.

The J gene is TRBJ2-3, the V gene TRBV9, with D unresolved. V lost 0 bases, J lost 0 bases, and 8 bases lay in between. The CDR3 runs 15 residues. Per germline, CDR1 SGDLS and CDR2 YYNGEE. DNA of the CDR3: TGTGCCAGCAGCGTAGGAGGCCATAGCACAGATACGCAGTATTTT. Protein: CASSVGGHSTDTQYF. Combining the CDR3 with reference TRBV9 and TRBJ2-3 gives the whole variable domain DSGVTQTPKHLITATGQRVTLRCSPRSGDLSVYWYQQSLDQGLQFLIQYYNGEERAKGNILERFSAQQFPDLHSELNLSSLELGDSALYFCASSVGGHSTDTQYFGPGTRLTVL.

This clone was seen only once. The chain joins TRBV15 to TRBJ1-6; no definite D call. The CDR3 extends over 14 amino acids. The V gene lost 1 base and the J gene lost 10 bases, with 11 bases spanning the gap. Germline V CDR1 and CDR2: LNHNV, YYDKDF (reference sequence). CDR3 in amino acids: CATSRGDVGSPLHF. The CDR3 DNA reads as TGTGCCACCAGCAGAGGCGATGTCGGGTCACCCCTCCACTTT.

The V call is TRBV12-3 or TRBV12-4, the J call TRBJ1-2; D is undetermined. CDR3 length: 11 amino acids. Deletions cut 6 bases from V and 4 bases from J, with 6 bases between. The DNA of the CDR3 is TGTGCCAGCAGCCCATCCTATGGCTACACCTTC. This encodes CASSPSYGYTF.

V usage is TRBV3-1 (or the pseudogene TRBV3-2) and J usage is TRBJ2-5; 8 positions agree with TRBD1. The V segment lost 0 bases and the J segment 7 bases; nucleotides outside the gene matches: 10. This CDR3 contains 16 residues. The V gene's germline CDR1 is LGHDT and CDR2 YNNKEL (reference sequence). In nucleotides, the CDR3 is TGTGCCAGCAGCCAAGATGTGGGACAGGCATTCGGGACCCAGTACTTC. Translating gives CASSQDVGQAFGTQYF.

This rearrangement joins TRBV19 to TRBJ1-1; TRBD1 is a possible D gene (5 bases). V lost 4 bases to trimming and J lost 3 bases, with 9 bases between them. This CDR3 is built from 13 residues. Germline-derived CDR1 and CDR2 are LNHDA and SQIVND (reference sequence). The CDR3: CASSTDTDTEAFF. The CDR3 DNA reads TGTGCCAGTAGTACGGACACTGACACTGAAGCTTTCTTT.

The chain is built from TRBV2 and TRBJ2-2; 11 positions match TRBD2. This CDR3 region has 16 residues. V shed 5 bases and J 6 bases; nucleotides not matched to a gene: 8. Germline V CDR1 and CDR2: SNHLY, FYNNEI. The CDR3 is CASSLLAGAAAGELFF. The CDR3 coding sequence is TGTGCCAGCAGTCTACTAGCGGGGGCCGCTGCCGGGGAGCTGTTTTTT. The full variable domain, with the rest looked up from reference TRBV2 and TRBJ2-2, is EPEVTQTPSHQVTQMGQEVILRCVPISNHLYFYWYRQILGQKVEFLVSFYNNEISEKSEIFDDQFSVERPDGSNFTLKIRSTKLEDSAMYFCASSLLAGAAAGELFFGEGSRLTVL.

V and J are TRBV18 and TRBJ1-1; D unclear. CDR1 KGHSH and CDR2 LQKENI come from the germline V gene. The CDR3 is 15 residues long. Trimming removed 1 base at V and 5 bases at J, with 14 bases between. CDR3 in amino acids: CASSPLADSRTEAFF. CDR3 nucleotide sequence: TGTGCCAGCTCACCACTCGCTGATAGTCGGACTGAAGCTTTCTTT. Looking up the rest from reference TRBV18 and TRBJ1-1 gives the full variable domain: NAGVMQNPRHLVRRRGQEARLRCSPMKGHSHVYWYRQLPEEGLKFMVYLQKENIIDESGMPKERFSAEFPKEGPSILRIQQVVRGDSAAYFCASSPLADSRTEAFFGQGTRLTVV.

This chain uses TRBV5-1 with TRBJ2-1; a possible D gene is TRBD2 (5 bases). Trimming took 2 bases from V and 4 from J, leaving 16 bases between them. The CDR3 covers 16 residues. Germline V gene data show CDR1 as SGHRS and CDR2 as YFSETQ. CDR3 sequence reads: CASSFYSGSPYNEQFF. As DNA, the CDR3 is TGCGCCAGCAGCTTTTATTCGGGGTCCCCGTACAATGAGCAGTTCTTC. Based on the CDR3 plus reference TRBV5-1 and TRBJ2-1, the full variable domain is KAGVTQTPRYLIKTRGQQVTLSCSPISGHRSVSWYQQTPGQGLQFLFEYFSETQRNKGNFPGRFSGRQFSNSRSEMNVSTLELGDSALYLCASSFYSGSPYNEQFFGPGTRLTVL.

The gene calls are TRBV5-4 and TRBJ1-1; TRBD1 matches at 10 bases. CDR3 size: 15 residues. J was trimmed by 2 bases and V by 5 bases; bases with no gene match: 6. Germline V gene data show CDR1 as SGHNT and CDR2 as YYREEE (reference sequence). The CDR3 DNA reads as TGTGCCAGCAGGGGCCGGGACAGGGGAAACACTGAAGCTTTCTTT. Translation: CASRGRDRGNTEAFF.

This chain connects TRBV9 to TRBJ1-4, with a weak D call TRBD1 (5 bases). V was trimmed by 4 bases and J by 4 bases, leaving 11 bases between them. The CDR3 spans 14 residues. CDR1 and CDR2 from the germline V gene are SGDLS and YYNGEE. CDR3 residues: CASSRPQDNEKLFF. The DNA of the CDR3 is TGTGCCAGCAGCCGTCCACAGGATAATGAAAAACTGTTTTTT.

The chain recombines TRBV3-1 (or the pseudogene TRBV3-2) with TRBJ2-7; the D gene is possibly TRBD1 (6 bases). CDR1 and CDR2 from the germline V gene are LGHDT and YNNKEL (reference sequence). This CDR3 has 14 residues. V lost 2 bases and J 5 bases, leaving 13 bases between the germline ends. The CDR3 is CASSQLFTGNEQYF. The CDR3 DNA is TGTGCCAGCAGCCAACTATTCACAGGGAACGAGCAGTACTTC.